This T cell receptor (beta chain) was found in a study of PD-L1 blockade in urothelial cancer. Study-level background: Blood analysis was done at 3 weeks (second dose) and 6 weeks after treatment began. Each blood sample yielded a median of 141,255 T cells.

Profiling relied on immunoSEQ multiplex PCR, and the TCRdb table lists in-frame clones only, not all of them. The profile shows around 70,000 clones, around 90% of them singletons. Comments on this clone: Its antigen is not known.

Specified time point: pretreatment peripheral blood. Pretreatment sampling and on-treatment sampling together yielded between 1 and 8 samples for each patient. The study's findings and limits: Larger 3-week expansion of tumor-associated blood clones was seen in durable-benefit patients.

V was cut by 0 bases and J by 0 bases, with 13 bases left in between. Looked up from germline, CDR1 is SGDLS and CDR2 is YYNGEE. The CDR3 consists of 17 residues. This chain connects TRBV9 to TRBJ2-1; the D is unclear. The clonotype originates from a man between 65 and 85 years old with urothelial cancer. Source: PBMCs, taken around atezolizumab (anti-PD-L1) treatment. CDR3 in DNA: TGTGCCAGCAGCGTAGGCTGGCTTCCCAGCTCCTACAATGAGCAGTTCTTC. Translating gives CASSVGWLPSSYNEQFF.